The sequence of this T cell receptor (beta chain) was determined in a study of blood T cell repertoires in COVID-19. As originally analysed: By means of reference gene primer amplification, nucleated cell counts were estimated. TCRdb's copy holds only in-frame clones and misses some; the assay was immunoSEQ multiplex PCR. The V and J calls and clone size were taken over from that table, and D and trimming were inferred from the DNA. This table has tens of thousands of clones, 80% to 90% appearing once. Germline V gene lookup returns CDR1 LNHDA and CDR2 SQIVND (reference sequence). V was pared by 5 bases and J by 0 bases, with 16 bases between. The CDR3 runs 17 residues.

The sequence was collected from a man aged 70-80 years with active or convalescent COVID-19. The sequenced sample consisted of peripheral blood. V and J are TRBV19 and TRBJ2-2; no clear D gene. CDR3 amino acids: CASSPWFSSTNTGELFF. CDR3 DNA sequence: TGTGCCAGTAGTCCCTGGTTTAGCTCAACGAACACCGGGGAGCTGTTTTTT. The whole variable domain, filled in from reference TRBV19 and TRBJ2-2, reads DGGITQSPKYLFRKEGQNVTLSCEQNLNHDAMYWYRQDPGQGLRLIYYSQIVNDFQKGDIAEGYSVSREKKESFPLTVTSAQKNPTAFYLCASSPWFSSTNTGELFFGEGSRLTVL.